The entry below describes one T cell receptor beta chain. Its antigen is not known. The treatment is: oral pan-JAK inhibitor, 5-10 mg twice daily. This sample was taken from a study of CD8+ T cells in alopecia areata. Study conclusions and caveats: Throughout tofacitinib, many expanded lesional clones continued to persist in scalp and blood.

RNA extraction and reverse transcription yielded cDNA as sequencing template. TCRdb's copy holds only in-frame clones and misses some; the assay was immunoSEQ multiplex PCR. The sample shows 150,000 to 200,000 clones, approximately 62% of them seen only once. With 6 bases clipped from V and 3 bases from J, the junction kept 9 bases outside the gene matches. Germline CDR1 is MNHEY and CDR2 is SMNVEV (reference sequence). This CDR3 has 15 residues. The chain combines TRBV27 with TRBJ2-7; 9 nucleotides match TRBD2. Sequenced here: CD4+ T cells sorted from blood, sampled at week 24, from a patient treated with tofacitinib. The sequence was obtained from a human donor with alopecia areata. The CDR3: CASRPTGTSYYEQYF. As DNA, the CDR3 is TGTGCCAGCAGGCCAACCGGGACTAGCTACTACGAGCAGTACTTC.